The following is a T cell receptor (beta chain) sequence with its context. TCRdb passed the 5' RACE reads through MiXCR, listing each CDR3 protein once. The profile shows about 41,000 distinct CDR3 sequences, about 4.2% of them singletons. With V trimmed by 7 bases and J by 4 bases, 10 bases remained unmatched. Germline lookup yields CDR1 SGHRS and CDR2 YFSETQ. The CDR3 runs to 15 residues. This record comes from a study of T cells of healthy individuals. J is TRBJ2-1 and V is TRBV5-1; 8 bases line up with TRBD1. The origin of this receptor is a human donor in good health. DNA for the CDR3: TGCGCCAGCGCCGCCGGACAGGGTTCTTACAATGAGCAGTTCTTC. Encoded protein: CASAAGQGSYNEQFF.